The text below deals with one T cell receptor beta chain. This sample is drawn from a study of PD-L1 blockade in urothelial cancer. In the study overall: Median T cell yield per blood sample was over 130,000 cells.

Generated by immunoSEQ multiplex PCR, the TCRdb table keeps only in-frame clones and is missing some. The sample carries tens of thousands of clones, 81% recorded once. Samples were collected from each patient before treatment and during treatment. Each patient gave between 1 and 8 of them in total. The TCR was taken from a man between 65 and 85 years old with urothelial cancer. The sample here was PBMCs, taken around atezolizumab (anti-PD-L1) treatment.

The CDR3: CAQVTVTEEVTEAFF. The CDR3 nucleotides read TGTGCCCAGGTGACTGTGACAGAGGAAGTTACTGAAGCTTTCTTT. This chain links TRBV30 with TRBJ1-1; TRBD1 might be the D (5 bases). Germline CDR1 is GTSNPN and CDR2 is SVGIG (reference sequence). V shed 8 bases and J shed 5 bases, with 24 bases lying between them. The CDR3 runs to 15 residues.